This TCR beta chain comes out of a study of shared clonotypes between healthy human individuals. Study information: With ages of 18 to 49, the donors were a couple of women and three men.

In the naive CD8 group, cells lacked CD45RO and were positively selected for CCR7, so terminally differentiated effector memory CD45RA+ cells were left out. Assay execution proceeded at the deep level. Only in-frame clones appear in the TCRdb table, and some are missing; sequencing was by immunoSEQ multiplex PCR. The table lists roughly 2 million clones, over 85% of them singletons, with 1.1% in the top ten. The germline CDR1 and CDR2 sequences are SGHVS and FNYEAQ. This CDR3 has 13 amino acids. Trimming stripped 2 bases from V and 3 bases from J, with 8 bases between. Whole-study results and caveats: Read depth was anticipated to influence clonotype sharing among donors.

In the case of this clone: Its antigen is as yet unknown.

J is TRBJ2-7 and V is TRBV7-6; D is ambiguous. The TCR comes from a young man in good health. Sequenced: naive CD8+ T cells sorted from blood. For the CDR3, the DNA is TGTGCCAGCAGCTTATCGCCGGTCTACGAGCAGTACTTC. Its translation: CASSLSPVYEQYF.